The rows below give T cell receptor beta chains drawn from one sample of a study of blood T cell repertoires in COVID-19. Produced via immunoSEQ multiplex PCR; TCRdb's table is partial and in-frame only. The table shows 200,000 or so clones, with 80% to 90% occurring only once. Sequences were obtained from peripheral blood. The origin of the receptors is a woman at least 80 years old with COVID-19, enrolled during active disease. CDR3s include the opening cysteine and the closing phenylalanine or tryptophan. A D gene is named only where the DNA matches it firmly. Rows may omit the clone size; those that give it use once, few, many or a size class.

abundance	d_gene	j_gene	v_gene	CDR3nt	CDR3aa
once	NA	TRBJ1-1	TRBV27	TGTGCCAGCAGTTGGGGGCAGGGACCCAACACTGAAGCTTTCTTT	CASSWGQGPNTEAFF
NA	NA	TRBJ1-2	TRBV5-8	TGTGCCAGCAGCTTTGGACAGAACTATGGCTACACCTTC	CASSFGQNYGYTF
NA	TRBD2	TRBJ2-3	TRBV9	TGTGCCAGCAGCCGGACTAGCGGACTTAGCACAGATACGCAGTATTTT	CASSRTSGLSTDTQYF
few	TRBD1	TRBJ2-2	TRBV5-1	TGCGCCAGCAGCTTGGGACAGGGGCAGAGCGGGGAGCTGTTTTTT	CASSLGQGQSGELFF
NA	TRBD2	TRBJ2-5	TRBV5-1	TGCGCCAGCAGCCTGGCCCGTGGGACTAGCCAAGAGACCCAGTACTTC	CASSLARGTSQETQYF
NA	NA	TRBJ1-5	TRBV12-3/TRBV12-4	TGTGCCAGCAGTCCCGTTAGCAATCAGCCCCAGCATTTT	CASSPVSNQPQHF
NA	NA	TRBJ1-1	TRBV6-5	TGTGCCAGCAGGGACCGGGACTTTGGAGCTTTCTTT	CASRDRDFGAFF
NA	TRBD1	TRBJ1-2	TRBV10-3	TGTGCCATCACCCACGGGACAGTCCTAGGAGGCTACACCTTC	CAITHGTVLGGYTF
NA	TRBD1	TRBJ1-6	TRBV5-1	TGCGCCAGCAGCTTTGGAACAGGGGTAAATTCACCCCTCCACTTT	CASSFGTGVNSPLHF
NA	NA	TRBJ1-2	TRBV19	TGTGCCAGTAGGCCCGACAGGAGCTATGGCTACACCTTC	CASRPDRSYGYTF
NA	NA	TRBJ2-6	TRBV18	TGTGCCAGCTCACCAATTCCAGGGGCTAACTCTGGGGCCAACGTCCTGACTTTC	CASSPIPGANSGANVLTF
NA	NA	TRBJ1-2	TRBV6-5	TGTGCCAGCAGCCGGGGGGCCGGCTACACCTTC	CASSRGAGYTF
NA	TRBD1	TRBJ1-2	TRBV19	TGTGCCAGTAACCCGGGACAGGGCCTGTATGGCTACACCTTC	CASNPGQGLYGYTF
NA	NA	TRBJ1-3	TRBV4-1	TGCGCCAGCAGCCAAGTACTCCAGGGGTACGGAAACACCATATATTTT	CASSQVLQGYGNTIYF
NA	NA	TRBJ2-3	TRBV7-2	TGTGCCAGCAGCCGGGGGACAGATACGCAGTATTTT	CASSRGTDTQYF
NA	NA	TRBJ1-5	TRBV5-1	TGCGCCAGCAGCTTGGACGGGGATGCGCCCCAGCATTTT	CASSLDGDAPQHF
once	NA	TRBJ1-2	TRBV10-3	TGTGCCATCAGTGAAGGGGGAAACTATGGCTACACCTTC	CAISEGGNYGYTF
NA	TRBD1	TRBJ1-6	TRBV6-2/TRBV6-3	TGTGCCAGCAGTTGGGCCTGGACAGGGTTGGCCTATAATTCACCCCTCCACTTT	CASSWAWTGLAYNSPLHF
NA	NA	TRBJ2-3	TRBV20-1	TGCAGTGCTAGTTACAGGCCTAGGGCAGATACGCAGTATTTT	CSASYRPRADTQYF
NA	NA	TRBJ2-3	TRBV10-3	TGTGCCATCAGTGCAACTAGCACAGATACGCAGTATTTT	CAISATSTDTQYF
NA	NA	TRBJ1-1	TRBV3-1/TRBV3-2	TGTGCCAGCAGCCAGGTTGGCACAGGCTCTGAAGCTTTCTTT	CASSQVGTGSEAFF
NA	NA	TRBJ1-1	TRBV6-5	TGTGCCAGCAGTCTTACAGAGAACACTGAAGCTTTCTTT	CASSLTENTEAFF